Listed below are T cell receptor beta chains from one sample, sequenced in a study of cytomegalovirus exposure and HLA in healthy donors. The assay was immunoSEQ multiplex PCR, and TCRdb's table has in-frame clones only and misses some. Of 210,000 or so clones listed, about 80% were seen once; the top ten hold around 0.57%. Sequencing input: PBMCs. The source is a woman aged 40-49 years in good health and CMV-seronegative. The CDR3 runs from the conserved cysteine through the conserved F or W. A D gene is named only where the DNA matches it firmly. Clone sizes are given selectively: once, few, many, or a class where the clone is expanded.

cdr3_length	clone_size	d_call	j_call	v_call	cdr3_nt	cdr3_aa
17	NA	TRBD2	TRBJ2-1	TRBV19	TGTGCCAGTAGTATTCCAGGGAGCGGGGCCTCCTACAATGAGCAGTTCTTC	CASSIPGSGASYNEQFF
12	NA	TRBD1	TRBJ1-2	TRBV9	TGTGCCAGCAGTGCAGGGGGATATGGCTACACCTTC	CASSAGGYGYTF
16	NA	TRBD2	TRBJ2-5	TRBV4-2	TGTGCCAGCAGCCAAACCGGGACTAGCGGGGCTGAGACCCAGTACTTC	CASSQTGTSGAETQYF
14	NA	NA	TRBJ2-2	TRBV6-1	TGTGCCAGCAGTAAAGCAGGGAGTCCCGGGGAGCTGTTTTTT	CASSKAGSPGELFF
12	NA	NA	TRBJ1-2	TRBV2	TGTGCCAGACAGGTTGGGGACTATGGCTACACCTTC	CARQVGDYGYTF
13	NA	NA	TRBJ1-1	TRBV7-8	TGTGCCAGCAGCATCGGACAGATAGTAGCAGCTTTCTTT	CASSIGQIVAAFF
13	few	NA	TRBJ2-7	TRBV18	TGTGCCAGCTCACCACCAACCGGCTACGAGCAGTACTTC	CASSPPTGYEQYF
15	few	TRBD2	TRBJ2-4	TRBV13	TGTGCCAGCAGCTTAGACGGGGGGGGGAGAAACATTCAGTACTTC	CASSLDGGGRNIQYF
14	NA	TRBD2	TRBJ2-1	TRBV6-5	TGTGCCAGCAGGCCTAGCGGGGGTTACAATGAGCAGTTCTTC	CASRPSGGYNEQFF
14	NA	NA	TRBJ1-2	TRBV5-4	TGTGCCAGCAGCTTGGTGGGCCTCAGGGATGGCTACACCTTC	CASSLVGLRDGYTF
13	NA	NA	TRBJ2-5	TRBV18	TGTGCCAGCTCACCACCGACTCAAGAGACCCAGTACTTC	CASSPPTQETQYF
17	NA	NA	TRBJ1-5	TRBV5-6	TGTGCCAGCAGCCTCAAACGTCAGGAGCGGGGACACCAGCCCCAGCATTTT	CASSLKRQERGHQPQHF
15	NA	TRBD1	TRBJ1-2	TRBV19	TGTGCCAGTAGTATGGATGACAGGGGCGTTAGTGGCTACACCTTC	CASSMDDRGVSGYTF
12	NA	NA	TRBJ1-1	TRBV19	TGTGCCAGTAGTATCTTGAACACTGAAGCTTTCTTT	CASSILNTEAFF
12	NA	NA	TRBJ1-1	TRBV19	TGTGCCAGTAGCTCCTTGGTTAGTGAAGCTTTCTTT	CASSSLVSEAFF
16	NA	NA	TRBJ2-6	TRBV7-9	TGTGCCAGCAGCCCCTCTACAGGGCGTGGGGCCAACGTCCTGACTTTC	CASSPSTGRGANVLTF
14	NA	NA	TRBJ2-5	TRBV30	TGTGCCTGGAGTGAAACCTTGGCGGGGGAGACCCAGTACTTC	CAWSETLAGETQYF
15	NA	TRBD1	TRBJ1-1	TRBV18	TGTGCCAGCTCCCTCTGGGGGGACAGGAACACTGAAGCTTTCTTT	CASSLWGDRNTEAFF
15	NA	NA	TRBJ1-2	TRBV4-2	TGTGCCAGCAGCCAAGTTCCAAACGGGGACTATGGCTACACCTTC	CASSQVPNGDYGYTF
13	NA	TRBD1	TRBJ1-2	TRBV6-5	TGTGCCAGCAGGCCGACAGGGGGCTATGGCTACACCTTC	CASRPTGGYGYTF
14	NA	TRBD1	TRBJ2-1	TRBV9	TGTGCCAGCAGCGTACTGACAGGGAACAATGAGCAGTTCTTC	CASSVLTGNNEQFF
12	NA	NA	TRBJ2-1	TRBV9	TGTGCCAGCAGCGATTACCGGAATGAGCAGTTCTTC	CASSDYRNEQFF
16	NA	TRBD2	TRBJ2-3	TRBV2	TGTGCCAGCAGTATGACAGCCGCGGGGGGGGGAGATACGCAGTATTTT	CASSMTAAGGGDTQYF
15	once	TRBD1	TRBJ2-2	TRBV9	TGTGCCAGCGGGACAGGGGATCGATTCACCGGGGAGCTGTTTTTT	CASGTGDRFTGELFF
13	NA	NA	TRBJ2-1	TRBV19	TGTGCCAGTAGTATCGCGGGACGCAATGAGCAGTTCTTC	CASSIAGRNEQFF
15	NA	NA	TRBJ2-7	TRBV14	TGTGCCAGCAGCCAAGATCCAAGCCCGAGGTACGAGCAGTACTTC	CASSQDPSPRYEQYF
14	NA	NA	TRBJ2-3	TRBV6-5	TGTGCCAGCAGCTTACAGGGATACACAGATACGCAGTATTTT	CASSLQGYTDTQYF
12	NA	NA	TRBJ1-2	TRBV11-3	TGTGCCAGCAGCTTAGAGGCAGGCGGCTACACCTTC	CASSLEAGGYTF
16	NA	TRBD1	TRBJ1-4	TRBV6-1	TGTGCCAGCAGTGACCACCCCGGGACAGGGGATGAAAAACTGTTTTTT	CASSDHPGTGDEKLFF
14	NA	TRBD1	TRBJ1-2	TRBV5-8	TGTGCCAGCAGCTTGGGGGACAGGCGCGGAGGCTACACCTTC	CASSLGDRRGGYTF
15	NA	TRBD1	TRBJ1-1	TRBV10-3	TGTGCCATCAACCAGGGGGTGGGCCTGAACACTGAAGCTTTCTTT	CAINQGVGLNTEAFF
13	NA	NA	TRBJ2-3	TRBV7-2	TGTGCCAGCAGCCCTAGCGGCACAGATACGCAGTATTTT	CASSPSGTDTQYF
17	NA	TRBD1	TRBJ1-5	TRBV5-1	TGCGCCAGCAGCCCCGGGACAGGCGACCATAGCAATCAGCCCCAGCATTTT	CASSPGTGDHSNQPQHF
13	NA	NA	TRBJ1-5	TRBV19	TGTGCCAGTATCGGTTCAGGTCATCAGCCCCAGCATTTT	CASIGSGHQPQHF
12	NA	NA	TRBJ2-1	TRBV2	TGTGCCAGCAGGCCAGGGGAACGGAAGCAGTTCTTC	CASRPGERKQFF
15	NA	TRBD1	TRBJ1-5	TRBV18	TGTGCCAGCTCACAGACAGGGGATAGCAATCAGCCCCAGCATTTT	CASSQTGDSNQPQHF
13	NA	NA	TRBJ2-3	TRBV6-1	TGTGCCAGTAGATATTCGGGCACAGATACGCAGTATTTT	CASRYSGTDTQYF
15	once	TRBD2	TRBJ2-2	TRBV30	TGTGCCTGGAGGTTTAGCGGGGCTTACACCGGGGAGCTGTTTTTT	CAWRFSGAYTGELFF
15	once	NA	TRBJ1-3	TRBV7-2	TGTGCCAGCAGCTTAGCGAGATCATCTGGAAACACCATATATTTT	CASSLARSSGNTIYF
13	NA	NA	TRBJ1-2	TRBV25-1	TGTGCCAGCAGTGAACGGGGGGGCTATGGCTACGCCTTC	CASSERGGYGYAF